This TCR beta chain was captured in a study of cytomegalovirus exposure and HLA in healthy donors. General study points: For presence/absence analyses, sequencing depth was assumed to be roughly uniform across donors.

As to this clone: Its antigen is not identified.

The PCR made use of 60 Vbeta and 13 Jbeta primers. Libraries were prepared by immunoSEQ multiplex PCR; TCRdb keeps only in-frame clonotypes and omits some of them. The repertoire holds tens of thousands of clones, with approximately 82% as singletons. The sample consisted of PBMCs. The sequence was collected from a woman under 30 in good health and CMV-seropositive.

CDR3 DNA: TGTGCCAGCAGCGTATCCCCTTCGGAGACCCAGTACTTC. Residues: CASSVSPSETQYF. The rearrangement uses TRBV9 and TRBJ2-5; no clear D. From germline, CDR1 is SGDLS and CDR2 YYNGEE. The CDR3 length is 13 residues. V was shortened by 1 base and J by 5 bases, with 9 bases between the two germline ends. Variable domain in full (rest from reference TRBV9 and TRBJ2-5): DSGVTQTPKHLITATGQRVTLRCSPRSGDLSVYWYQQSLDQGLQFLIQYYNGEERAKGNILERFSAQQFPDLHSELNLSSLELGDSALYFCASSVSPSETQYFGPGTRLLVL.